A selection of T cell receptor beta chains follows, all from one sample in a study of blood T cell repertoires in COVID-19. The assay was immunoSEQ multiplex PCR, and TCRdb's table has in-frame clones only and misses some. The sample lists about 400,000 clones; roughly 85% were seen once. The sample comprised PBMCs or T cells enriched from blood (not recorded which). These receptor sequences come from a woman younger than 30 with acute COVID-19. Each CDR3 is given with its conserved first and last residue. The D gene is left open where the match is weak. Clone size appears in some rows only: once, few, many, or a class for an expanded clone.

clone size	V gene	D gene	J gene	CDR3 protein	CDR3 DNA
NA	TRBV6-5	NA	TRBJ1-3	CASAISGNTIYF	TGTGCGAGTGCGATCTCTGGAAACACCATATATTTT
NA	TRBV7-2	TRBD2	TRBJ2-1	CASSLALAGVDEQFF	TGTGCCAGCAGCTTAGCCCTAGCGGGAGTCGATGAGCAGTTCTTC
NA	TRBV27	NA	TRBJ1-5	CASSFNSYSNQPQHF	TGTGCCAGCAGCTTTAACAGTTATAGCAATCAGCCCCAGCATTTT
NA	TRBV6-5	TRBD1	TRBJ2-5	CASTLTWTGRETQYF	TGTGCCAGCACCCTTACTTGGACAGGGCGAGAGACCCAGTACTTC
NA	TRBV19	NA	TRBJ1-2	CASSTLPGGKANYGYTF	TGTGCCAGTAGTACCCTTCCCGGCGGTAAAGCTAACTATGGCTACACCTTC
once	TRBV7-8	NA	TRBJ1-1	CASRPTGNTEAFF	TGTGCCAGCAGACCAACAGGGAACACTGAAGCTTTCTTT
NA	TRBV10-3	NA	TRBJ2-7	CAISGAPQGGGYEQYF	TGTGCCATCAGTGGGGCTCCTCAGGGAGGGGGATACGAGCAGTACTTC
NA	TRBV24-1	NA	TRBJ2-7	CATSTNSYEQYF	TGTGCCACCAGCACCAACAGCTACGAGCAGTACTTC
NA	TRBV19	NA	TRBJ2-7	CASSPRAGGYEQYF	TGTGCCAGTAGCCCCCGTGCAGGAGGATACGAGCAGTACTTC
NA	TRBV11-2	TRBD1	TRBJ1-2	CASSLDRDYGYTF	TGTGCCAGCAGCCTGGACAGGGACTATGGCTACACCTTC
NA	TRBV5-1	TRBD2	TRBJ2-1	CASRQRLAGDNEQFF	TGCGCCAGCAGACAAAGACTAGCGGGGGACAATGAGCAGTTCTTC
NA	TRBV5-1	NA	TRBJ2-4	CASSLQGYIQYF	TGCGCCAGCAGCCTACAGGGATACATTCAGTACTTC
NA	TRBV19	NA	TRBJ1-2	CASSISRGQGYGYTF	TGTGCCAGTAGTATCTCTCGTGGGCAGGGCTATGGCTACACCTTC
NA	TRBV29-1	NA	TRBJ1-1	CSVEEVLQTEAFF	TGCAGCGTTGAGGAGGTTCTCCAAACTGAAGCTTTCTTT
NA	TRBV3-1/TRBV3-2	TRBD1	TRBJ1-5	CASSHSTGASQPQHF	TGTGCCAGCAGCCACTCGACAGGGGCGAGTCAGCCCCAGCATTTT
once	TRBV15	TRBD1	TRBJ2-1	CATSRMGQGTALEQFF	TGTGCCACCAGCAGAATGGGACAGGGAACCGCCCTCGAGCAGTTCTTC
NA	TRBV5-8	NA	TRBJ1-4	CASSPGQREKLFF	TGTGCCAGCAGCCCGGGACAACGGGAAAAACTGTTTTTT
NA	TRBV28	NA	TRBJ2-7	CASRGVQGSYEQYF	TGTGCCAGCAGGGGAGTACAGGGCTCCTACGAGCAGTACTTC
NA	TRBV19	NA	TRBJ2-5	CASSIEGGRQETQYF	TGTGCCAGTAGTATTGAGGGGGGGCGGCAAGAGACCCAGTACTTC
NA	TRBV5-5	NA	TRBJ1-1	CASSLGAGNTEAFF	TGTGCCAGCAGCTTGGGAGCGGGCAACACTGAAGCTTTCTTT
NA	TRBV3-1/TRBV3-2	TRBD1	TRBJ2-2	CASSQETDRSTGELFF	TGTGCCAGCAGCCAAGAAACGGACAGGTCCACCGGGGAGCTGTTTTTT
NA	TRBV11-3	NA	TRBJ1-1	CASSLTGSRTEAFF	TGTGCCAGCAGCTTAACGGGTAGTAGAACTGAAGCTTTCTTT
few	TRBV9	NA	TRBJ1-3	CASSVQGSRGNTIYF	TGTGCCAGCAGCGTACAGGGTTCAAGGGGAAACACCATATATTTT
few	TRBV7-9	NA	TRBJ2-1	CASSLAGLQFF	TGTGCCAGCAGCTTAGCGGGCCTGCAGTTCTTC
NA	TRBV7-9	NA	TRBJ2-1	CASSLFPNEQFF	TGTGCCAGCAGCTTATTCCCAAATGAGCAGTTCTTC
NA	TRBV21-1	NA	TRBJ1-6	CASSKVSDSPLHF	TGTGCCAGCAGCAAAGTTTCGGATTCACCCCTCCACTTT
NA	TRBV7-7	NA	TRBJ2-5	CASSSGHQETQYF	TGTGCCAGCAGTAGCGGTCATCAAGAGACCCAGTACTTC
NA	TRBV5-1	TRBD1	TRBJ2-2	CASSQGQGVNTGELFF	TGCGCCAGCAGCCAGGGACAGGGGGTCAACACCGGGGAGCTGTTTTTT
NA	TRBV18	TRBD2	TRBJ2-2	CASSSGLDDTGELFF	TGTGCCAGCTCATCGGGACTAGACGACACCGGGGAGCTGTTTTTT
NA	TRBV5-1	TRBD2	TRBJ2-3	CASSFDGGATDTQYF	TGCGCCAGCAGCTTCGACGGGGGGGCCACAGATACGCAGTATTTT
NA	TRBV11-3	TRBD1	TRBJ2-7	CASSLSLGQTYEQYF	TGTGCCAGCAGCTTATCCTTGGGACAGACCTACGAGCAGTACTTC
NA	TRBV18	NA	TRBJ2-7	CASSPTGPTYEQYF	TGTGCCAGCTCACCAACAGGGCCTACCTACGAGCAGTACTTC